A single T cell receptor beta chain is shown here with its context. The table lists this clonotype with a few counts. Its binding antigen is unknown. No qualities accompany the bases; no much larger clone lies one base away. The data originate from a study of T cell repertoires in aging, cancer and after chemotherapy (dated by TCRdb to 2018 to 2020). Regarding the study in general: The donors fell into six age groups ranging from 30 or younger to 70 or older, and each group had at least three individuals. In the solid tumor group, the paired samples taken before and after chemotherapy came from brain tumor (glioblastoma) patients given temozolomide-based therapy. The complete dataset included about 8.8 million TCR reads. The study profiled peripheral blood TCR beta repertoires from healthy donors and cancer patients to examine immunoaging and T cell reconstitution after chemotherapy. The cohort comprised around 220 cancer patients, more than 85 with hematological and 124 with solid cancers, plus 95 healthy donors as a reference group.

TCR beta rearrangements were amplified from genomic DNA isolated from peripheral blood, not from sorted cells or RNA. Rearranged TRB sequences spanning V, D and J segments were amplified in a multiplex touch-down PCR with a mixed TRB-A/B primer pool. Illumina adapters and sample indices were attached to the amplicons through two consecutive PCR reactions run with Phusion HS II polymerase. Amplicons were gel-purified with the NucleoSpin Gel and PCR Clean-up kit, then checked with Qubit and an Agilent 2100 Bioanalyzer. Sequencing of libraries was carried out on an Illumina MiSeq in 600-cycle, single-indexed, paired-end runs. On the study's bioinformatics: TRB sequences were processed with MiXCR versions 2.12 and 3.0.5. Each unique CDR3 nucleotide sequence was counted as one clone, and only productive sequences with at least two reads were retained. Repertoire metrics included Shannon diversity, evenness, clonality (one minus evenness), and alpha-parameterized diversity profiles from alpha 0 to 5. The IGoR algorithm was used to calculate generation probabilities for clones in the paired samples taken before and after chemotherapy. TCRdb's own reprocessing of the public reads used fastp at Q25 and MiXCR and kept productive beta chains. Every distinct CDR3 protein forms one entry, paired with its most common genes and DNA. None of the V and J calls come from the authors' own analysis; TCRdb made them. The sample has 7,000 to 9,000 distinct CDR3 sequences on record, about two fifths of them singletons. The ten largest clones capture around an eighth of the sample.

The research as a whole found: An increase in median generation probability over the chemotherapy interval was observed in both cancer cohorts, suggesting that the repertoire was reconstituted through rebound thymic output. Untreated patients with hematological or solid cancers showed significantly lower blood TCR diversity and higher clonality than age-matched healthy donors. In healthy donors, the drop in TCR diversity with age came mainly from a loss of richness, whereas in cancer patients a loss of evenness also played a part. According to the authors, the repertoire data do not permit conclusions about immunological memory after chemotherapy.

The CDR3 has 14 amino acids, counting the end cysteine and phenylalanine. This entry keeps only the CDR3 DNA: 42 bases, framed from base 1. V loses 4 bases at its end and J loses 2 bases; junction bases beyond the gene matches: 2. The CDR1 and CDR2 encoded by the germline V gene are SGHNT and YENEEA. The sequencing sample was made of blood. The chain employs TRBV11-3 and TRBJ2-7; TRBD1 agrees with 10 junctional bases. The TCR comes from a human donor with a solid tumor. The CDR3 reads CASSSTGGPYEQYF. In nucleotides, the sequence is TGTGCCAGCAGCTCGACAGGGGGCCCCTACGAGCAGTACTTC.